This T cell receptor (beta chain) comes out of a study of early T cells in non-severe SARS-CoV-2 infection. Study-level background: Bulk RNA isolated from unsorted whole blood underwent sequencing; chains were not paired. Study observations and caveats: Clonotype matching in VDJdb favored anti-spike CD8 responses and did not capture private and CD4 specificities.

Individual cDNA molecules carried attached unique molecular identifiers. One entry per CDR3 protein, called by TCRdb with MiXCR from the 5' RACE reads. The sample has 25,000 to 30,000 distinct CDR3 sequences; over 8.5% are singletons. Note on this clonotype: Its matching antigen is unknown.

From germline, CDR1 is DFQATT and CDR2 SNEGSKA (reference sequence). The CDR3 has 14 residues. Trimming took 1 base from V and 3 from J; bases not matched to a gene: 0. The source is an adult who was a healthcare worker with PCR-confirmed SARS-CoV-2 infection or an uninfected control (not recorded which). The sequenced material came from whole blood. The V and J genes are TRBV20-1 and TRBJ2-3; 11 nucleotides align to TRBD2. CDR3 in DNA: TGCAGTGCTAGAGGACTAGCGGGGACAGATACGCAGTATTTT. Its protein is CSARGLAGTDTQYF.